This passage covers 27 T cell receptor beta chains from one sample sequenced in a study of PD-L1 blockade in urothelial cancer. Time point denoted: peripheral blood 6 weeks after treatment start. The table came from immunoSEQ multiplex PCR; TCRdb's copy has only in-frame clones and leaves some out. Of about 45,000 clones in the sample, around 80% were seen once. Sequencing used PBMCs, obtained around atezolizumab (anti-PD-L1) treatment. The receptors originated from a man aged 55 to 70 with urothelial cancer.

This clone came up many times. The chain combines TRBV7-9 with TRBJ2-7; D uncertain. Germline assignment: CDR1 SEHNR and CDR2 FQNEAQ (reference sequence). Trimming removed 3 bases from V and 2 bases from J, with 11 bases in between. The CDR3 loop spans 14 amino acids. DNA for the CDR3: TGTGCCAGCAGCTTTTCAGGTCTTCCCTACGAGCAGTACTTC. It is translated as CASSFSGLPYEQYF. The full variable domain, with the rest looked up from reference TRBV7-9 and TRBJ2-7, is DTGVSQNPRHKITKRGQNVTFRCDPISEHNRLYWYRQTLGQGPEFLTYFQNEAQLEKSRLLSDRFSAERPKGSFSTLEIQRTEQGDSAMYLCASSFSGLPYEQYFGPGTRLTVT.

This chain connects TRBV7-2 to TRBJ1-4, with 7 bases lining up with TRBD1. The CDR3 contains 16 residues. Germline V gene data show CDR1 as SGHTA and CDR2 as FQGNSA. Trimming at V came to 5 bases and at J to 7 bases, leaving 13 bases not matched to a gene. The DNA of the CDR3 is TGTGCCAGCAGCCCATGGGACCAGGGGGTTAGTGAAAAACTGTTTTTT. Translating it yields CASSPWDQGVSEKLFF.

The chain combines TRBV11-2 with TRBJ2-7, with D possibly being TRBD2 (5 bases). CDR1 is SGHAT, CDR2 FQNNGV, per germline. The germline V and J ends were trimmed by 1 base and 6 bases, with 13 bases remaining between them. The CDR3 has 14 amino acids. The chain's CDR3 is CASSLALPGGEQYF. CDR3 in DNA: TGTGCCAGCAGCTTAGCCCTCCCAGGAGGCGAGCAGTACTTC.

This chain connects TRBV5-5 to TRBJ1-3; a possible D gene is TRBD1 (6 bases). Germline CDR1 SGHKS, CDR2 YYEKEE (reference sequence). This CDR3 comprises 17 residues. V was trimmed by 0 bases and J by 0 bases, leaving 13 bases between them. For the CDR3, the DNA is TGTGCCAGCAGCTTGGGGGGGACAACCCGCTCTGGAAACACCATATATTTT. Its translation: CASSLGGTTRSGNTIYF.

CDR3 residues: CASSTETGGRTEAFF. In DNA, the CDR3 is TGCGCCAGCAGCACAGAGACAGGGGGCCGGACTGAAGCTTTCTTT. This chain links TRBV5-1 with TRBJ1-1; 10 bases map to TRBD1. The junction had 8 bases not matched to a gene; V was cut back by 4 bases and J by 5 bases. CDR1 and CDR2 from the germline V gene are SGHRS and YFSETQ. The length of the CDR3 is 15 residues.

This clone was seen more than once but under ten times. The chain couples TRBV20-1 to TRBJ2-7; D is unresolved. Germline-derived CDR1 and CDR2 are DFQATT and SNEGSKA (reference sequence). The CDR3 length is 10 residues. V was cut by 1 base and J by 5 bases, with 3 bases left in between. CDR3 nucleotide sequence: TGCAGTGCTAGAGGAGACGAGCAGTACTTC. Its protein product is CSARGDEQYF.

This chain joins TRBV4-2 and TRBJ2-7; D possibly corresponds to TRBD2 (5 bases). CDR3 length: 15 residues. The V end was cut by 1 base, the J end by 0 bases, with 10 bases between. Per the germline V gene, CDR1 is LGHNA and CDR2 is YNFKEQ. Here the CDR3 reads CASSQVAGPSYEQYF. CDR3 nucleotide sequence: TGTGCCAGCAGCCAAGTCGCGGGCCCCTCCTACGAGCAGTACTTC.

Here the CDR3 reads CASSFSGGVSSGEQFF. CDR3 sequence (DNA): TGTGCCAGCAGCTTTAGCGGGGGTGTCTCCTCGGGTGAGCAGTTCTTC. The chain uses TRBV7-6 and TRBJ2-1; 9 bases are shared with TRBD2. V lost 3 bases and J lost 9; bases outside the gene matches: 12. The CDR3 contains 16 residues. Germline assignment: CDR1 SGHVS and CDR2 FNYEAQ.

V is TRBV29-1 and J is TRBJ2-3; 8 bases align to TRBD1. V lost 1 base, J lost 6 bases, and 18 bases stayed unmatched. CDR3 length equals 18 residues. Germline CDR1 and CDR2: SQVTM and ANQGSEA. The DNA for the CDR3 is TGCAGCGTTGAAGGGGTGGCCCGACAGGGGTATGAATTGGATACGCAGTATTTT. It is translated as CSVEGVARQGYELDTQYF.

The rearrangement uses TRBV25-1 and TRBJ1-2; possible D gene TRBD1, 5 bases. With 3 bases removed from V and 7 bases from J, the gap between germline ends came to 9 bases. This CDR3 has 12 residues. Germline V gene data show CDR1 as MGHDK and CDR2 as SYGVNS. In DNA form, the CDR3 reads TGTGCCAGCAGTGACAGGGCACGTGGCTACACCTTC. This sequence encodes CASSDRARGYTF.

The gene calls are TRBV7-8 and TRBJ2-1; 7 bases line up with TRBD2. Per germline, CDR1 SGHVS and CDR2 FQNEAQ. The CDR3 totals 14 residues. V lost 6 bases to trimming and J lost 8 bases; unmatched junction nucleotides: 10. The CDR3 here is CASRFRGGFDEQFF. CDR3 DNA: TGTGCCAGCAGATTTAGGGGAGGGTTTGATGAGCAGTTCTTC.

This clone appeared a single time. This chain uses TRBV6-1 with TRBJ1-2; D not resolved. The germline V gene has CDR1 MNHNS and CDR2 SASEGT. The CDR3 totals 13 residues. V was cut by 4 bases and J by 4 bases, with 10 bases left in between. The CDR3 nucleotides are TGTGCCAGCAGTGTCGACCGGAGCTATGGCTACACCTTC. Protein: CASSVDRSYGYTF.

The genes are TRBV4-1 and TRBJ1-2; 7 bases are shared with TRBD1. The germline gives CDR1 MGHRA, CDR2 YSYEKL. This CDR3 has 14 amino acids. V lost 7 bases and J lost 4; bases outside the gene matches: 9. The CDR3 sequence: CASKSEGAFYGYTF. In DNA, the CDR3 is TGCGCCAGCAAATCGGAGGGGGCGTTCTATGGCTACACCTTC.

The chain employs TRBV28 and TRBJ1-1, with no clear D. The CDR3 runs 13 residues. Per the germline V gene, CDR1 is MDHEN and CDR2 is SYDVKM. Trimming took 6 bases from V and 2 from J, leaving 10 bases between them. The CDR3 is CASRVLSNTEAFF. The CDR3 bases are TGTGCCAGCAGAGTGCTGAGTAACACTGAAGCTTTCTTT. Using reference TRBV28 and TRBJ1-1 for the parts outside the CDR3, the full variable domain is DVKVTQSSRYLVKRTGEKVFLECVQDMDHENMFWYRQDPGLGLRLIYFSYDVKMKEKGDIPEGYSVSREKKERFSLILESASTNQTSMYLCASRVLSNTEAFFGQGTRLTVV.

V gene TRBV2 combines with J gene TRBJ1-2, with D possibly TRBD1 on 6 matching bases. Looked up from germline, CDR1 is SNHLY and CDR2 is FYNNEI. Trimming cost V 1 base and J 7 bases, with 13 bases left between them. This CDR3 has 14 amino acids. The CDR3 DNA reads TGTGCCAGCAGTGAAGACAGGGAGTTCTTTGGCTACACCTTC. Translating it yields CASSEDREFFGYTF.

This rearrangement joins TRBV7-8 to TRBJ2-5; TRBD1 agrees at 9 bases. The CDR3 totals 14 residues. V was clipped by 5 bases and J by 3 bases; unmatched bases: 4. The germline CDR1 and CDR2 sequences are SGHVS and FQNEAQ. CDR3 residues: CASSPGQGKETQYF. The DNA of the CDR3 is TGTGCCAGCAGCCCGGGACAGGGAAAAGAGACCCAGTACTTC.

This chain uses TRBV5-5 with TRBJ1-1; D remains ambiguous. The CDR3 contains 12 residues. With 4 bases removed from V and 1 base from J, the gap between germline ends came to 5 bases. Germline CDR1 and CDR2: SGHKS and YYEKEE (reference sequence). In nucleotides, the CDR3 is TGTGCCAGCAGCCGGGGGAACACTGAAGCTTTCTTT. This encodes CASSRGNTEAFF.

The chain joins TRBV11-2 to TRBJ2-5; 7 bases agree with TRBD1. The CDR3 consists of 15 residues. CDR1 SGHAT and CDR2 FQNNGV come from the germline V gene. The junction had 6 bases not matched to a gene; V was cut back by 0 bases and J by 5 bases. The CDR3 is CASSLEGRQGETQYF. CDR3 nucleotide sequence: TGTGCCAGCAGCTTAGAAGGGCGACAGGGTGAGACCCAGTACTTC.

This chain joins TRBV9 and TRBJ2-2; no reliable D call. Germline V gene sequence: CDR1 SGDLS, CDR2 YYNGEE. CDR3 length: 15 residues. V lost 0 bases and J 2 bases, leaving 8 bases between the germline ends. The CDR3 loop reads CASSVAVTNTGELFF. The CDR3, as DNA: TGTGCCAGCAGCGTAGCGGTAACTAACACCGGGGAGCTGTTTTTT.

This chain joins TRBV18 and TRBJ1-3, with 8 bases identical to TRBD1. The germline CDR1 and CDR2 sequences are KGHSH and LQKENI. The CDR3 length is 16 residues. Trimming took 6 bases from V and 0 from J; bases not matched to a gene: 7. CDR3 sequence: CASSSGQAISGNTIYF. In DNA, the CDR3 is TGTGCCAGCTCGTCGGGACAGGCGATCTCTGGAAACACCATATATTTT.

The chain is built from TRBV19 and TRBJ1-5; no reliable D call. This CDR3 is 15 amino acids long. From germline, CDR1 is LNHDA and CDR2 SQIVND (reference sequence). Trimming left V 7 bases short and J 6 bases short, with 19 bases between. CDR3 DNA sequence: TGTGCCAGTACTACATCAAGAGGGTTAAGTCAGCCCCAGCATTTT. Protein: CASTTSRGLSQPQHF.

This clone was detected only once. The chain recombines TRBV11-2 with TRBJ2-1, with D uncertain. Trimming pared 1 base from V and 7 bases from J, leaving 5 bases between. The CDR3 consists of 12 residues. Germline V gives CDR1 SGHAT, CDR2 FQNNGV. The CDR3 spells CASSLGLNEQFF. The CDR3 DNA reads TGTGCCAGCAGCTTAGGACTTAATGAGCAGTTCTTC.

The rearrangement uses TRBV4-1 and TRBJ2-1, with 8 bases matching TRBD2. Germline V gives CDR1 MGHRA, CDR2 YSYEKL. The CDR3 length is 15 residues. V shed 2 bases, J shed 4 bases, and the junction held 4 bases outside the gene matches. CDR3 loop: CASSQTSGSYNEQFF. DNA for the CDR3: TGCGCCAGCAGCCAAACTAGCGGATCTTACAATGAGCAGTTCTTC.

The CDR3 bases are TGTGCCAGCAGTCCCCGACAGGCGCTCTCCTACGAGCAGTACTTC. Translation gives CASSPRQALSYEQYF. The chain combines TRBV6-5 with TRBJ2-7; possible D gene TRBD1, 6 bases. CDR1 MNHEY and CDR2 SVGAGI come from the germline V gene. With 5 bases removed from V and 0 bases from J, the gap between germline ends came to 14 bases. This CDR3 is 15 amino acids long.

In its sample, this clone was seen once. The rearrangement joins TRBV5-8 to TRBJ1-5; maybe TRBD1 (6 bases). The CDR3 length is 12 residues. Germline assignment: CDR1 SGHTS and CDR2 YDEGEE. The V and J ends lost 0 bases and 9 bases respectively, with 7 bases between them. CDR3 amino acids: CASSLDRVPQHF. The CDR3 nucleotides are TGTGCCAGCAGCTTGGACAGGGTGCCCCAGCATTTT.

The gene calls are TRBV7-2 and TRBJ1-2, with D perhaps TRBD1 (5 bases). The CDR3 length is 15 residues. Trimming took off 5 bases at V and 5 bases at J, with 18 bases between the two ends. Germline V lookup: CDR1 SGHTA, CDR2 FQGNSA. The CDR3, as DNA: TGTGCCAGCAGCCAGGGCCCGTCGTCTGGATATGGCTACACCTTC. Protein sequence: CASSQGPSSGYGYTF.

J is TRBJ2-2 and V is TRBV5-4; 10 nucleotides match TRBD1. This CDR3 spans 15 amino acids. Germline loops: CDR1 SGHNT, CDR2 YYREEE (reference sequence). V lost 4 bases and J lost 5; bases outside the gene matches: 5. CDR3 bases: TGTGCCAGCAGCGGGCCGGGACAGGGGACCGGGGAGCTGTTTTTT. Translation gives CASSGPGQGTGELFF.